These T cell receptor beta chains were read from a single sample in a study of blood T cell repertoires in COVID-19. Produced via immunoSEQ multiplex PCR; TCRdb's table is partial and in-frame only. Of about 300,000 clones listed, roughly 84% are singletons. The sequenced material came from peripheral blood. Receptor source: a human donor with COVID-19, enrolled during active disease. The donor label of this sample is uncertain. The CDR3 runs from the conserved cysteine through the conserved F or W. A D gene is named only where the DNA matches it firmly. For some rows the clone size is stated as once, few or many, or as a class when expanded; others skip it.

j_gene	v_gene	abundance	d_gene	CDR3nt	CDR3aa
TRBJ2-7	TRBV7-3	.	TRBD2	TGTGCCAGTTCTTCTAGCGGTACCTACGAGCAGTACTTC	CASSSSGTYEQYF
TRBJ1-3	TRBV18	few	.	TGTGCCAGCTCACCAATCAAGGACAGTTCTGGAAACACCATATATTTT	CASSPIKDSSGNTIYF
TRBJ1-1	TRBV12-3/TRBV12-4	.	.	TGTGCCAGCAGTCCTCGAGGTAGGACTGAAGCTTTCTTT	CASSPRGRTEAFF
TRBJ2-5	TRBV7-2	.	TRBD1	TGTGCCAGCAGCCCCGACGTGACAGGGGGTGTCGAGACCCAGTACTTC	CASSPDVTGGVETQYF
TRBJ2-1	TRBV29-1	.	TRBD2	TGCAGCGAACTAGCGGGAGGATTAAATGAGCAGTTCTTC	CSELAGGLNEQFF
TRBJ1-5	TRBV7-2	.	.	TGTGCCAGCAGCTACAACCCGAGAAGAGGTCAGCCCCAGCATTTT	CASSYNPRRGQPQHF
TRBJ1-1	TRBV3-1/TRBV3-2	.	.	TGTGCCAGCAGCCGTATAAGACAAGCCGGTGAAGCTTTCTTT	CASSRIRQAGEAFF
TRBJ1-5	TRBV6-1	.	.	TGTGCCAGCAGTGAAGTTGGGGGCCCCAGGCAGCCCCAGCATTTT	CASSEVGGPRQPQHF
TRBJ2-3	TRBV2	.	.	TGTGCCAGCAAGGGGGGGGATACGCAGTATTTT	CASKGGDTQYF
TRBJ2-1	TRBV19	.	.	TGTGCCAGTAGTGGCCGAGGGGCGGGACGTCCATCAGACTCCTACAATGAGCAGTTCTTC	CASSGRGAGRPSDSYNEQFF
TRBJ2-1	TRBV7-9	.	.	TGTGCCAGCAGCTTCAACGGTGAGCAGTTCTTC	CASSFNGEQFF
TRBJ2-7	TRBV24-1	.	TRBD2	TGTGCCACCAGTGATAGCACCCCAGCGGGAGGGTCCTACGAGCAGTACTTC	CATSDSTPAGGSYEQYF
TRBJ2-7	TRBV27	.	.	TGTGCCAGCAGTACAAAGGGGGGGAGCTACGAGCAGTACTTC	CASSTKGGSYEQYF